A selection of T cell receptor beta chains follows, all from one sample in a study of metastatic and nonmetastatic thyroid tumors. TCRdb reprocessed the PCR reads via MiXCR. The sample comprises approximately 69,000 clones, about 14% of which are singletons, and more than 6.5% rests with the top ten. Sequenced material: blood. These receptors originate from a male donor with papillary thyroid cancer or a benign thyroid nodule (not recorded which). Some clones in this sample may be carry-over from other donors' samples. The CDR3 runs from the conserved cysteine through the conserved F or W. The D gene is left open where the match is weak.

CSAREGDRQYTQYF	.	TRBV20-1
CASSQQGGETQYF	.	TRBV7-3
CATSRDRRETQYF	.	TRBV15
CASSPGTGNTGELFF	TRBD1	TRBV7-3
CASSQDPRQGSDQPQHF	TRBD1	TRBV4-1
CASSLGGFWYNSPLHF	.	TRBV28
CATSDSRGGRLGTQYF	TRBD2	TRBV24-1
CASSALGAGASDTQYF	TRBD2	TRBV2
CASKGQSDEAFF	.	TRBV19
CASTLRTRTGELFF	.	TRBV19
CASSQDLGGNEQFF	TRBD2	TRBV4-1
CASSPPLGGSTDTQYF	.	TRBV18
CASTLMNRAGNSPLHF	.	TRBV6-2/TRBV6-3
CASGFHGLAGGRRYEQFF	TRBD2	TRBV12-5
CASSIVGSGNQDTQYF	TRBD2	TRBV19
CASNSGTTMGYTF	.	TRBV28
CATSDLADYNEQFF	.	TRBV24-1
CASSQSPEPDTQYF	.	TRBV5-5
CASSRRQPGANVLTF	.	TRBV7-3
CASSHHSATNEKLFF	.	TRBV25-1
CASSTRRDSGNTIYF	.	TRBV19
CASNGLGGRVAGSEQFF	.	TRBV12-3/TRBV12-4
CASSLVRDTNTNSPLHF	.	TRBV11-1
CSAGGEQGEGNEQFF	.	TRBV20-1
CAWSRTSGAYNEQFF	TRBD2	TRBV30
CATSRTLGEGEKLFF	.	TRBV15
CASSLGASTYTQYF	.	TRBV5-1
CASIYSMKFGGMSYEQYF	.	TRBV6-5
CASSLTTGHNQPQHF	.	TRBV28
CASSLLRVSEKLFF	.	TRBV5-6
CASSFIKGPLSPLHF	.	TRBV27
CASSAEGPYEQYF	.	TRBV27
CASSLGYTQYF	.	TRBV7-2
CASSRRTETNTEAFF	.	TRBV11-2
CASSIAGQSRTGQYF	.	TRBV19
CATSDPGTDATDTQYF	TRBD1	TRBV24-1
CASSPGTGGEAFF	TRBD1	TRBV19
CAIVRDRRTEAFF	TRBD1	TRBV10-3
CASSDYRYEQYF	.	TRBV12-3/TRBV12-4